In this sample, the clone carrying this T cell receptor (beta chain) turned up a few times. Its antigen is undetermined. Nominally healthy donors provided the samples, though records likely missed some immune exposures. This sample is drawn from a study of cytomegalovirus exposure and HLA in healthy donors. Study results and limitations: Association with HLA alleles at 0.05 false discovery rate was found for about 17,000 TCR beta sequences in a later analysis. Reportedly, cytomegalovirus status was diagnosed with high sensitivity and specificity.

Use of 60 Vbeta and 13 Jbeta primers characterized the PCR. The repertoire was sequenced with immunoSEQ multiplex PCR; TCRdb's copy has only in-frame clones and lacks some. The data show about 200,000 clones, around 76% seen once. V shed 8 bases and J 5 bases; nucleotides not matched to a gene: 8. The V gene's germline CDR1 is SNHLY and CDR2 FYNNEI. The CDR3 length is 14 residues. Material for sequencing was PBMCs. This sequence joins TRBV2 and TRBJ1-4, with TRBD1 matching over 7 bases. The origin of this receptor is a man aged 30 to 45 in good health and CMV-seronegative. CDR3 loop: CASYWDRDNEKLFF. CDR3 DNA sequence: TGTGCCAGCTATTGGGACAGAGACAATGAAAAACTGTTTTTT.